Listed below are T cell receptor beta chains from one sample, sequenced in a study of blood T cell repertoires in COVID-19. Generated by immunoSEQ multiplex PCR, the TCRdb table keeps only in-frame clones and is missing some. This table holds over 15,000 clones, about four fifths found once. Sequencing input: peripheral blood. These receptors were obtained from a man between 35 and 55 years old with active or convalescent COVID-19. The CDR3 runs from the conserved cysteine through the conserved F or W. D genes are given only for firm matches. Not all rows give a size; the values are once, few, many and, for expanded clones, a class.

NA	TRBV5-4	TRBJ2-2	TRBD2	TGTGCCAGCAGTACAAGACTAGCGGGGGGGATCAGCGGGGAGCTGTTTTTT	CASSTRLAGGISGELFF
NA	TRBV4-2	TRBJ1-2	TRBD1	TGTGCCAGCAGCCAAGTCGGGACAGGTCTCTCCTATGGCTACACCTTC	CASSQVGTGLSYGYTF
few	TRBV30	TRBJ1-2	NA	TGTGCCTGGAGTGTACGGGGAACCTATGGCTACACCTTC	CAWSVRGTYGYTF
NA	TRBV5-5	TRBJ2-1	TRBD2	TGTGCCAGCAGGGGCGGGGGATCTCTTTACAATGAGCAGTTCTTC	CASRGGGSLYNEQFF
NA	TRBV7-9	TRBJ2-7	NA	TGTGCCAGCAGCTTAGCGTTTTCAGGGATCTACGAGCAGTACTTC	CASSLAFSGIYEQYF
NA	TRBV3-1/TRBV3-2	TRBJ1-2	TRBD1	TGTGCCAGCAGCCAAGAATGGGACAGGGCCTTTTATGGCTACACCTTC	CASSQEWDRAFYGYTF
NA	TRBV20-1	TRBJ2-1	NA	TGCAGTGCTGTCGCTATTAATGAGCAGTTCTTC	CSAVAINEQFF
NA	TRBV5-1	TRBJ2-5	NA	TGCGCCAGCAGCTTGGAGGCGACTAGGGAGACCCAGTACTTC	CASSLEATRETQYF
once	TRBV10-3	TRBJ2-2	NA	TGTGCCATCAAGGGTCTGCAGGGTCCCGGGGAGCTGTTTTTT	CAIKGLQGPGELFF
NA	TRBV6-5	TRBJ1-1	NA	TGTGCCAGTGGCTTGCGGCCGAACACTGAAGCTTTCTTT	CASGLRPNTEAFF
NA	TRBV5-5	TRBJ2-7	NA	TGTGCCAGCAGCTCGGACCCGGACAGTGTCTCCTACGAGCAGTACTTC	CASSSDPDSVSYEQYF
NA	TRBV6-2/TRBV6-3	TRBJ1-6	TRBD1	TGTGCCAGCAGTTCCCACCTGACAGGGAGAAATTCACCCCTCCACTTT	CASSSHLTGRNSPLHF
NA	TRBV9	TRBJ1-2	NA	TGTGCCAGCAGCGGTGGGACTTTGGGTGGCTACACCTTC	CASSGGTLGGYTF
NA	TRBV5-5	TRBJ2-3	NA	TGTGCCAGCAGCTTGGCGCCTAACACAGATACGCAGTATTTT	CASSLAPNTDTQYF
NA	TRBV5-1	TRBJ2-3	TRBD1	TGCGCCAGCAGGGATCCGGGACAGGGGGTAGATACGCAGTATTTT	CASRDPGQGVDTQYF
NA	TRBV6-5	TRBJ2-3	NA	TGTGCCAGCAGGTCCAGCGGGTTGGACACGCAGTATTTT	CASRSSGLDTQYF
NA	TRBV3-1/TRBV3-2	TRBJ1-4	TRBD1	TGTGCCAGCAGCCCCCGGGACAGGGGGGAAAAACTGTTTTTT	CASSPRDRGEKLFF
NA	TRBV19	TRBJ1-4	TRBD1	TGTGCCAGTAGTGACAGGGGCCGTAATGAAAAACTGTTTTTT	CASSDRGRNEKLFF
NA	TRBV7-9	TRBJ1-5	NA	TGTGCCAGCAGCTTAGTGCAGGGCGCTCCGGACAATCAGCCCCAGCATTTT	CASSLVQGAPDNQPQHF
few	TRBV28	TRBJ1-1	TRBD1	TGTGCCAGCAGTCCTGGGCCAGGGGGCAGTTGGAACACTGAAGCTTTCTTT	CASSPGPGGSWNTEAFF
NA	TRBV11-2	TRBJ1-1	NA	TGTGCCAGCAGCGTCTGGCCCCTTATCCTCACTGAAGCTTTCTTT	CASSVWPLILTEAFF
NA	TRBV2	TRBJ2-7	TRBD1	TGTGCCAGCGGGGGACAGGGGAGTTACGAGCAGTACTTC	CASGGQGSYEQYF
NA	TRBV2	TRBJ1-3	NA	TGTGCCAGCAGTGGCCAGTTTGGAAACACCATATATTTT	CASSGQFGNTIYF
NA	TRBV7-7	TRBJ2-7	TRBD1	TGTGCTAGCAGCCCCGGACAGGGCCTTATCTACGAGCAGTACTTC	CASSPGQGLIYEQYF
NA	TRBV14	TRBJ1-1	TRBD1	TGTGCCAGCAGCCCCGGGACAGGGCGGAGAACTGAAGCTTTCTTT	CASSPGTGRRTEAFF
NA	TRBV12-3/TRBV12-4	TRBJ1-6	NA	TGTGCCAGCAGTCTTGTAAATTCACCCCTCCACTTT	CASSLVNSPLHF
NA	TRBV6-6	TRBJ2-1	NA	TGTGCCAGCACTCCTGCCCGGAGGGTAGACAATGAGCAGTTCTTC	CASTPARRVDNEQFF
NA	TRBV5-1	TRBJ2-7	NA	TGCGCCAGCAGCTTGGCCCGGGGAAGCTCCTACGAGCAGTACTTC	CASSLARGSSYEQYF
NA	TRBV3-1/TRBV3-2	TRBJ2-7	NA	TGTGCCAGCAGTCTAGGGGACTACGAGCAGTACTTC	CASSLGDYEQYF
NA	TRBV7-3	TRBJ2-1	NA	TGTGCCAGCAGCAAAGGGACTGCCTACAATGAGCAGTTCTTC	CASSKGTAYNEQFF
NA	TRBV7-2	TRBJ2-7	TRBD1	TGTGCCAGCAGCTTAGGAAGGACAGGGGCCTACGGCGAGCAGTACTTC	CASSLGRTGAYGEQYF
NA	TRBV19	TRBJ1-6	NA	TGTGCCAGTACCTATAGTACGTGGAATTCACCCCTCCACTTT	CASTYSTWNSPLHF
NA	TRBV29-1	TRBJ2-3	TRBD1	TGCAGCGTTTTTTCTCGGGACAGGGGTCCAGATACGCAGTATTTT	CSVFSRDRGPDTQYF
NA	TRBV7-2	TRBJ2-7	TRBD2	TGTGCCAGCAGCTTAGTCACTAGCGGTTCCTACGAGCAGTACTTC	CASSLVTSGSYEQYF
NA	TRBV19	TRBJ1-2	NA	TGTGCCAGTAGTATAGATCAGACAGACGGGAACTATGGCTACACCTTC	CASSIDQTDGNYGYTF
few	TRBV7-9	TRBJ2-1	NA	TGTGCCAGCAGCTTCATCAGGGGCGAGGGTGAGCAGTTCTTC	CASSFIRGEGEQFF
NA	TRBV9	TRBJ1-6	NA	TGTGCCAGCAGCCCATTGAAGAGCTCCTATAATTCACCCCTCCACTTT	CASSPLKSSYNSPLHF
NA	TRBV2	TRBJ2-7	NA	TGTGCCAGCAGGTATGGCCAGGGGATATCGGAAGAGCAGTACTTC	CASRYGQGISEEQYF
NA	TRBV7-9	TRBJ1-2	NA	TGTGCCAGCAGCCCGACCGGGGAAGGCTATGGCTACACCTTC	CASSPTGEGYGYTF
NA	TRBV4-2	TRBJ2-1	TRBD2	TGTGCCAGCAGCCAAATCCTGGGGGGGTACAATGAGCAGTTCTTC	CASSQILGGYNEQFF
few	TRBV21-1	TRBJ1-4	NA	TGTGCCAGCAGCAAAATACCGGACAGTGAACTGTTTTTT	CASSKIPDSELFF
NA	TRBV4-1	TRBJ1-4	NA	TGCGCCAGCAGCCAAGATAAGGGGATAAATGAAAAACTGTTTTTT	CASSQDKGINEKLFF
NA	TRBV10-1	TRBJ2-5	NA	TGCGCCAGCAGTGAGTCGGCTTGGGAGACCCAGTACTTC	CASSESAWETQYF
NA	TRBV5-1	TRBJ2-1	TRBD2	TGCGCCAGCAGCTTTAGCGGGGGTTTGGGGAATGAGCAGTTCTTC	CASSFSGGLGNEQFF
NA	TRBV27	TRBJ2-3	TRBD1	TGTGCCAGCAGTTTCCCGGGACAGGGTTTGTATTTT	CASSFPGQGLYF
NA	TRBV7-8	TRBJ1-3	NA	TGTGCCAGCAGCTTACTTGGGCAGACTGGAAACACCATATATTTT	CASSLLGQTGNTIYF
NA	TRBV19	TRBJ1-1	NA	TGTGCCAGTAGTATAATGGCGAACACTGAAGCTTTCTTT	CASSIMANTEAFF
NA	TRBV6-6	TRBJ1-1	NA	TGTGCCAGCAGTGGCTGGGGGGGATGGACTGAAGCTTTCTTT	CASSGWGGWTEAFF
few	TRBV27	TRBJ1-4	TRBD1	TGTGCCAGCAGTACCTACGGGACAGGAACTAATGAAAAACTGTTTTTT	CASSTYGTGTNEKLFF
NA	TRBV19	TRBJ1-2	NA	TGTGCCAGTAGTATGGAGGACGGGATCTATGGCTACACCTTC	CASSMEDGIYGYTF
NA	TRBV29-1	TRBJ1-1	NA	TGCAGCGTTGGGTTTCGTGGGTCTGGCGGCACTGAAGCTTTCTTT	CSVGFRGSGGTEAFF
NA	TRBV29-1	TRBJ2-7	NA	TGCAGCGTTGAGGTTACAGACTACGAGCAGTACTTC	CSVEVTDYEQYF